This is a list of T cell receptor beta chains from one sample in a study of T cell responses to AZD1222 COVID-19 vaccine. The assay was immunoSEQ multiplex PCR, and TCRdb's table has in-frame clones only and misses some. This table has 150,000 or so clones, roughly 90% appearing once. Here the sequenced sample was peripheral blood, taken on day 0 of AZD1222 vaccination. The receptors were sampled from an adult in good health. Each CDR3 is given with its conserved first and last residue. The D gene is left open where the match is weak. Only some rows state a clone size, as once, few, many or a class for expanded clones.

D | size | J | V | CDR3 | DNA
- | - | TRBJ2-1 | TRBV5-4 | CASSLGPGGGLSYNEQFF | TGTGCCAGCAGCTTGGGCCCTGGGGGGGGCCTCTCCTACAATGAGCAGTTCTTC
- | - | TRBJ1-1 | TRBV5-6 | CASSLDGWGNTEAFF | TGTGCCAGCAGCTTGGATGGCTGGGGGAACACTGAAGCTTTCTTT
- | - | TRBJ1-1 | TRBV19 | CASSPGLQAFF | TGTGCCAGTAGCCCGGGACTCCAAGCTTTCTTT
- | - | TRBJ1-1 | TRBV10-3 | CAIGGFNTEAFF | TGTGCCATCGGGGGCTTCAACACTGAAGCTTTCTTT
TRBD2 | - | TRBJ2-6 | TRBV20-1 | CSASSGGISGANVLTF | TGCAGTGCTAGTTCCGGGGGGATCTCTGGGGCCAACGTCCTGACTTTC
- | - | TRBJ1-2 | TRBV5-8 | CASSLETGFGYTF | TGTGCCAGCAGCTTGGAGACAGGATTTGGCTACACCTTC
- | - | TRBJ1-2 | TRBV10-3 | CAISESRQSLPVNYGYTF | TGTGCCATCAGTGAGTCTCGACAGAGCCTCCCGGTCAACTATGGCTACACCTTC
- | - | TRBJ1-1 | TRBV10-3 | CAISVGMNTEAFF | TGTGCCATCAGTGTAGGGATGAACACTGAAGCTTTCTTT
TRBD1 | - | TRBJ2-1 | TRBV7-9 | CASSEGQGAYNEQFF | TGTGCCAGCAGCGAAGGACAGGGGGCCTACAATGAGCAGTTCTTC
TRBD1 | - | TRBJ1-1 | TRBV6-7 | CASSYDRDYTEAFF | TGTGCCAGCAGTTACGACAGGGACTACACTGAAGCTTTCTTT
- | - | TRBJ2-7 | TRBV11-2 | CASSLGGRSYEQYF | TGTGCCAGCAGCTTAGGGGGTAGGTCCTACGAGCAGTACTTC
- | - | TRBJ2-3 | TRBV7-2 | CASSFPLSTVNF | TGTGCCAGCAGCTTTCCTCTTTCTACAGTGAATTTT
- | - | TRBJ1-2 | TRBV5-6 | CASSLLGKGYGYTF | TGTGCCAGCAGTCTCCTGGGGAAAGGCTATGGCTACACCTTC
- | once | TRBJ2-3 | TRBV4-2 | CASSPGTPPFETQYF | TGTGCCAGCAGCCCGGGGACCCCCCCCTTTGAAACGCAGTATTTT
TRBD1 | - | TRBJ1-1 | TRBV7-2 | CASSPTGVMNTEAFF | TGTGCCAGCAGCCCTACAGGGGTAATGAACACTGAAGCTTTCTTT
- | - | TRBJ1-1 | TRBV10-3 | CAISESWGPNTEAFF | TGTGCCATCAGTGAGTCGTGGGGGCCGAACACTGAAGCTTTCTTT
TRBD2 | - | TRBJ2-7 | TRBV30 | CAWQAGGPLEQYF | TGTGCCTGGCAAGCGGGAGGGCCTCTCGAGCAGTACTTC
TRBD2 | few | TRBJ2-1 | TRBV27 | CASSSLAGLQFF | TGTGCCAGCAGTTCCTTAGCGGGGCTGCAGTTCTTC
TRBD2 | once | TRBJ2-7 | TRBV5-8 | CASSLGLAGGSRYEQYF | TGTGCCAGCAGCTTGGGACTAGCGGGAGGCAGCCGCTACGAGCAGTACTTC
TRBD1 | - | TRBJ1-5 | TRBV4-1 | CASSQAAQGVYSNQPQHF | TGCGCCAGCAGCCAAGCGGCACAGGGGGTCTATAGCAATCAGCCCCAGCATTTT
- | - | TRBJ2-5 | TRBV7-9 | CASSPRPGPRELGTQYF | TGTGCCAGCAGCCCGCGGCCGGGACCCAGGGAGCTGGGGACCCAGTACTTC
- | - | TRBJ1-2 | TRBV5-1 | CASSLAGDYGYTF | TGCGCCAGCAGCTTGGCAGGGGACTATGGCTACACCTTC
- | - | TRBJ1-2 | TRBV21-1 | CASSKACRSYGYTF | TGTGCCAGCAGCAAAGCCTGCAGGAGCTATGGCTACACCTTC
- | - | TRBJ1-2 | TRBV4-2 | CASSQDRGGTSGYTF | TGTGCCAGCAGCCAAGATCGAGGGGGTACTAGTGGCTACACCTTC
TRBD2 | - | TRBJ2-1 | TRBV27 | CASSSGGRISYNEQFF | TGTGCCAGCAGTTCCGGCGGGAGAATAAGCTACAATGAGCAGTTCTTC
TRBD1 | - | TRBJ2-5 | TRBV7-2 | CASSLPQGVKETQYF | TGTGCCAGCAGCTTACCACAGGGGGTTAAAGAGACCCAGTACTTC
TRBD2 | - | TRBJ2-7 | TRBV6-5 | CASSRTSGNYEQYF | TGTGCCAGCAGCAGGACTAGCGGAAACTACGAGCAGTACTTC
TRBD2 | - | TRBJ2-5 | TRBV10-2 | CASSESASGGEETQYF | TGCGCCAGCAGTGAGTCGGCTAGCGGGGGGGAAGAGACCCAGTACTTC
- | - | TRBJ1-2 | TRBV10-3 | CAISGSQVYGYTF | TGTGCCATCAGTGGCTCCCAAGTCTATGGCTACACCTTC
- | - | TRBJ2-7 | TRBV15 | CATSRVTGRGEQYF | TGTGCCACCAGCAGAGTGACAGGAAGGGGCGAGCAGTACTTC
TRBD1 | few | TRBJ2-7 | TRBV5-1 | CASSSGQGSDEQYF | TGCGCCAGCAGCTCCGGACAGGGGAGCGACGAGCAGTACTTC
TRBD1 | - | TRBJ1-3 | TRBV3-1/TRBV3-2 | CASSPGNRGLTGNTIYF | TGTGCCAGCAGCCCAGGGAACAGGGGTTTAACTGGAAACACCATATATTTT
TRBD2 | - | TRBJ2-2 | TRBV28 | CASSLARDYSLAGELFF | TGTGCCAGCAGTCTAGCGCGGGACTATAGTTTAGCCGGGGAGCTGTTTTTT
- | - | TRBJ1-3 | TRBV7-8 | CASSLGTSGNTIYF | TGTGCCAGCAGCCTAGGGACATCTGGAAACACCATATATTTT
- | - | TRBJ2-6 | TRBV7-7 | CASSLGTDGANVLTF | TGTGCTAGCAGCCTCGGGACGGATGGGGCCAACGTCCTGACTTTC
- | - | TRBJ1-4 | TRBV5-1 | CASRLLPTNEKLFF | TGCGCCAGCAGACTGTTACCAACTAATGAAAAACTGTTTTTT
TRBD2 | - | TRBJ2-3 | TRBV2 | CASSWRTSGETDTQYF | TGTGCCAGCTCTTGGAGGACTAGCGGGGAAACAGATACGCAGTATTTT
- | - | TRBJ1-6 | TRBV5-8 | CASGRPNHNSPLHF | TGTGCCAGCGGTAGACCGAACCATAATTCACCCCTCCACTTT
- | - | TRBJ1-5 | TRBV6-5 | CASSIGGFSNQPQHF | TGCGCCAGCAGTATAGGGGGATTTAGCAATCAGCCCCAGCATTTT
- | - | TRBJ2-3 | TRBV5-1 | CASSLAGGSPGSTDTQYF | TGCGCCAGCAGCTTGGCCGGGGGCAGCCCCGGGAGTACAGATACGCAGTATTTT
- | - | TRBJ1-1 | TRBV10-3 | CAISEPEPRGTWTNTEAFF | TGTGCCATCAGTGAGCCGGAGCCCCGTGGGACATGGACGAACACTGAAGCTTTCTTT
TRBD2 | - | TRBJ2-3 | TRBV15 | CATNLAGGIQAQYF | TGTGCCACCAACCTAGCGGGGGGTATCCAAGCGCAGTATTTT
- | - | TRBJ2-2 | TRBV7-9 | CASSLVLNTGELFF | TGTGCCAGCAGCTTAGTATTGAACACCGGGGAGCTGTTTTTT
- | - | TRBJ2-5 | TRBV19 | CASSRRGETQYF | TGTGCCAGTTCGCGGAGGGGGGAGACCCAGTACTTC
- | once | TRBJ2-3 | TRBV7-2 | CASSLAATGTDTQYF | TGTGCCAGCAGCTTAGCTGCCACCGGCACAGATACGCAGTATTTT
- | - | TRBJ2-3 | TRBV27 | CASSLKTGMHTQYF | TGTGCCAGCAGTTTGAAAACAGGGATGCATACGCAGTATTTT
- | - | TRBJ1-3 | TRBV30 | CAWSGGEGNWKNTIYF | TGTGCCTGGAGTGGGGGAGAGGGAAACTGGAAGAACACCATATATTTT